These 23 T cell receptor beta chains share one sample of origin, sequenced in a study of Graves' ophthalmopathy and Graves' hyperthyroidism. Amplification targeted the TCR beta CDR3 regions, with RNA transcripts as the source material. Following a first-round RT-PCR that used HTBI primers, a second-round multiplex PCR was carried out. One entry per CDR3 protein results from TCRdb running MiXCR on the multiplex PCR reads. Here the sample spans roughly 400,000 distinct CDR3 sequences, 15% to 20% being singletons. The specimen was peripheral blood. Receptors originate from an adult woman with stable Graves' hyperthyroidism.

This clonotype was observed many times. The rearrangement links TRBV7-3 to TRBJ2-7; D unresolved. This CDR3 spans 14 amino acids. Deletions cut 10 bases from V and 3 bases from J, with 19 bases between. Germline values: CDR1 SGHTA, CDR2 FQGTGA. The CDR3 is CATSQDGTFYEQYF. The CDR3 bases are TGTGCCACCTCCCAGGACGGCACCTTCTACGAGCAGTACTTC.

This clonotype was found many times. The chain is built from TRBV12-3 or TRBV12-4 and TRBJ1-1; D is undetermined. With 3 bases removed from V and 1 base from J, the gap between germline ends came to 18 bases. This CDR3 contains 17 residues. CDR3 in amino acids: CASSFSQSLYQNTEAFF. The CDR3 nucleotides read TGTGCCAGCAGTTTCTCTCAGTCCCTTTACCAGAACACTGAAGCTTTCTTT.

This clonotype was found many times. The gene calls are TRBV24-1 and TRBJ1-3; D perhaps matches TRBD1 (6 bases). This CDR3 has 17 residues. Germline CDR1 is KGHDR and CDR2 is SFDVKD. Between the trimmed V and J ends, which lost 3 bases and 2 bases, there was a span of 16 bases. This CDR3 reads CATSDPSDRAPGNTIYF. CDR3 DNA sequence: TGTGCCACCAGTGATCCCTCGGACAGAGCCCCTGGAAACACCATATATTTT.

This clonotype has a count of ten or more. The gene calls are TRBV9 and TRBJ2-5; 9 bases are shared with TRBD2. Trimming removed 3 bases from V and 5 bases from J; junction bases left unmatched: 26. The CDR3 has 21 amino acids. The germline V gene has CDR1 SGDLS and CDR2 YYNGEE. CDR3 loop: CASSEDPGPRVFSGSRETQYF. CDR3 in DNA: TGTGCCAGCAGCGAGGATCCCGGTCCCCGAGTTTTTAGCGGGAGTAGGGAGACCCAGTACTTC.

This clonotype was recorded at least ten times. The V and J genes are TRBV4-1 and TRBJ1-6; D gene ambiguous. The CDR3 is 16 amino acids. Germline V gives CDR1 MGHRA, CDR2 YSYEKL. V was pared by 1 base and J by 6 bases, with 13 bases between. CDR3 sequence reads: CASSQAPARSNSPLHF. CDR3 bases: TGCGCCAGCAGCCAAGCTCCCGCCCGGTCTAATTCACCCCTCCACTTT.

The CDR3, as DNA: TGTGCCAGCAGCCATGGGGGACTAGCGGTGGACGAGCAGTACTTC. Its protein is CASSHGGLAVDEQYF. The V call is TRBV7-9, the J call TRBJ2-7, with TRBD2 identical over 11 bases. Germline CDR1 reads SEHNR; CDR2 reads FQNEAQ (reference sequence). After removal of 5 bases from V and 5 bases from J, the junction contained 8 bases not matched to a gene. The CDR3 sequence is 15 residues long. The full variable domain, completed using reference TRBV7-9 and TRBJ2-7, is DTGVSQNPRHKITKRGQNVTFRCDPISEHNRLYWYRQTLGQGPEFLTYFQNEAQLEKSRLLSDRFSAERPKGSFSTLEIQRTEQGDSAMYLCASSHGGLAVDEQYFGPGTRLTVT.

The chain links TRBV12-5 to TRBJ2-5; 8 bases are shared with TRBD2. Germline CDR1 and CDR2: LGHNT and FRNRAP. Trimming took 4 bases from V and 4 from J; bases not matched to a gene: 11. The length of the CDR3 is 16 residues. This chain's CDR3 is CASGSSVSGGSETQYF. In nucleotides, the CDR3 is TGTGCTAGTGGTTCCTCCGTGAGCGGGGGATCAGAGACCCAGTACTTC.

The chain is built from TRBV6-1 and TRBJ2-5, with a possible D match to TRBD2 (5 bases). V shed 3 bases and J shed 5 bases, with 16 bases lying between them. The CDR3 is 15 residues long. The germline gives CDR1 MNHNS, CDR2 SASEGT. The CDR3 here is CASSEFREPFETQYF. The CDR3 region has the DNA TGTGCCAGCAGTGAGTTTAGGGAGCCATTCGAGACCCAGTACTTC.

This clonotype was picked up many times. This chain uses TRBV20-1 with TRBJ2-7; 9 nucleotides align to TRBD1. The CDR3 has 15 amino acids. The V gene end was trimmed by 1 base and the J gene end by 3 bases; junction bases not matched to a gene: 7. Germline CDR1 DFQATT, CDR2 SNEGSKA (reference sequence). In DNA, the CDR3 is TGCAGTGCTAGAGTGGGACAGGGAGGTCTCTACGAGCAGTACTTC. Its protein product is CSARVGQGGLYEQYF.

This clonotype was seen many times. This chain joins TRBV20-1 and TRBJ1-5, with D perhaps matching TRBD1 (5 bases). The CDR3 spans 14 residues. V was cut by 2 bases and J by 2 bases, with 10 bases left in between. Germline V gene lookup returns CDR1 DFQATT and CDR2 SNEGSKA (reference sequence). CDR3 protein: CSARQGTGNQPQHF. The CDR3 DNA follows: TGCAGTGCTAGACAGGGAACGGGCAATCAGCCCCAGCATTTT.

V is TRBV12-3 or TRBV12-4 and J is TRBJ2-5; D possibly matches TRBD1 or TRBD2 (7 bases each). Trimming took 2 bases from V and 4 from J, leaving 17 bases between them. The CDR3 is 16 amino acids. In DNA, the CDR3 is TGTGCCAGCAGTTTACGGTCCAGGGGGGGAAGAGAGACCCAGTACTTC. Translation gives CASSLRSRGGRETQYF.

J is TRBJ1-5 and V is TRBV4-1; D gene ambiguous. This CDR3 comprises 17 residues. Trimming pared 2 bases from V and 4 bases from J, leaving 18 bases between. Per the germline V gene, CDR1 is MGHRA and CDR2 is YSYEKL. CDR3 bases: TGCGCCAGCAGCCAATTTGATCTGGGGAGCGCGAATCAGCCCCAGCATTTT. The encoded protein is CASSQFDLGSANQPQHF.

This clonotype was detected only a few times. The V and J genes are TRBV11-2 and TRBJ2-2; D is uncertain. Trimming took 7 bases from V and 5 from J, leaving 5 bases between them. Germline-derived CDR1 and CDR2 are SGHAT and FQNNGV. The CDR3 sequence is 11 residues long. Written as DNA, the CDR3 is TGTGCCAGCACCATAACCGGGGAGCTGTTTTTT. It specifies CASTITGELFF.

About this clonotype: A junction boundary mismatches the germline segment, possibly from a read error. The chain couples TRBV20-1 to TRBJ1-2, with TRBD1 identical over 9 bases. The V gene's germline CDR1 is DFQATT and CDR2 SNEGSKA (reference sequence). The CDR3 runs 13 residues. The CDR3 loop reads CSARSDRGDGYTF. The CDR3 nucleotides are TGCAGTGCTAGGTCCGACAGGGGGGATGGCTACACGTTC.

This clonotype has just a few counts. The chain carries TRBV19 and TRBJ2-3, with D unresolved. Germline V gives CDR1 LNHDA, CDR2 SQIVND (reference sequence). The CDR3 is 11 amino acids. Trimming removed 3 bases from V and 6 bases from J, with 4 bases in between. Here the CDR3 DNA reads TGTGCCAGTAGTATCGCGGATACGCAGTATTTT. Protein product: CASSIADTQYF.

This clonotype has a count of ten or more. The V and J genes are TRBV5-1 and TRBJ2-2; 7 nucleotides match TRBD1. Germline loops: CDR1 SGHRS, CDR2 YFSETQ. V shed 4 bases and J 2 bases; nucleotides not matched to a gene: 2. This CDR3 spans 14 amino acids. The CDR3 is CASSRDRNTGELFF. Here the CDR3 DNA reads TGCGCCAGCAGCCGGGACAGAAACACCGGGGAGCTGTTTTTT.

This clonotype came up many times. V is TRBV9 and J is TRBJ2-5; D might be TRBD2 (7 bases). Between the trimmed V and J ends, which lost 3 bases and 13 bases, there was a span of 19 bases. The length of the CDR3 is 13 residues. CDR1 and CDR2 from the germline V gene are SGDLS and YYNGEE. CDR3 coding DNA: TGTGCCAGCAGCGCCCAAGGGAGGGGGGTTCCGTACTTC. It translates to CASSAQGRGVPYF. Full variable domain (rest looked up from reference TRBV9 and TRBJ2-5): DSGVTQTPKHLITATGQRVTLRCSPRSGDLSVYWYQQSLDQGLQFLIQYYNGEERAKGNILERFSAQQFPDLHSELNLSSLELGDSALYFCASSAQGRGVPYFGPGTRLLVL.

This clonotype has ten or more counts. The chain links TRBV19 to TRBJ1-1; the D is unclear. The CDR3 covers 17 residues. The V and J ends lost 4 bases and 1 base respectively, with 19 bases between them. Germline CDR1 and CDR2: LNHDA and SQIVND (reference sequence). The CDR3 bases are TGTGCCAGTAGTACGATTCAAAGTGCCAGGCCGAACACTGAAGCTTTCTTT. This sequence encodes CASSTIQSARPNTEAFF.

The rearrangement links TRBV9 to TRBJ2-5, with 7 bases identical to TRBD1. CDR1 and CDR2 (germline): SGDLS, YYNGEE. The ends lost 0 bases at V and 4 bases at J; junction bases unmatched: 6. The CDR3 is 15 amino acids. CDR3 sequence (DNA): TGTGCCAGCAGCGTAGCCCCGACAGGGCCAGAGACCCAGTACTTC. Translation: CASSVAPTGPETQYF.

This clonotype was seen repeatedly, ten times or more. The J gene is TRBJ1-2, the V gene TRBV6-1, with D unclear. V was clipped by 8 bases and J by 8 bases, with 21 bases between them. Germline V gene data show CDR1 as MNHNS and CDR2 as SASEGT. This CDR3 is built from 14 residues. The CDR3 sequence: CASQNSGSSFGYTF. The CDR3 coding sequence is TGTGCCAGCCAGAATTCGGGGTCTTCGTTCGGCTACACCTTC.

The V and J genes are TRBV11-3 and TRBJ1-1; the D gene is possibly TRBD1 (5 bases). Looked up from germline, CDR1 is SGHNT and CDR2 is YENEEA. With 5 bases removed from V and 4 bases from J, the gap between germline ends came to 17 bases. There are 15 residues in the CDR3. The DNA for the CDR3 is TGTGCCAGCAGCAAAGCGGGGACTAAGGGCACTGAAGCTTTCTTT. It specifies CASSKAGTKGTEAFF.

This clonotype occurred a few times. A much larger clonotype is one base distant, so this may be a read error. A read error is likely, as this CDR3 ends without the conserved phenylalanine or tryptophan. CDR3 sequence reads: CSVSRESEAFS. The CDR3 DNA reads as TGCAGCGTTTCAAGAGAGTCTGAAGCTTTCTCT. The rearrangement joins TRBV29-1 to TRBJ1-1; D is ambiguous. Germline assignment: CDR1 SQVTM and CDR2 ANQGSEA. V was shortened by 5 bases and J by 6 bases, with 10 bases between the two germline ends. The CDR3 has 11 amino acids.

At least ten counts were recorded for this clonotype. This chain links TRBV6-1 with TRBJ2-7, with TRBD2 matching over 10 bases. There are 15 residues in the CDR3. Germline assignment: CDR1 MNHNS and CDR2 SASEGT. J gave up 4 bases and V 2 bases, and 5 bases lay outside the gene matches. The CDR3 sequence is CASSELAGVVYEQYF. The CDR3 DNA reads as TGTGCCAGCAGTGAACTAGCGGGAGTAGTTTACGAGCAGTACTTC.